The 20 T cell receptor beta chains given below trace back to one sample, sequenced in a study of shared clonotypes between healthy human individuals (TCRdb year 2020). The library relied on the immunoSEQ multiplex PCR assay. Drawn from immuneACCESS, this table holds only the in-frame rearrangements with V and J called that TCRdb kept. Clones are partly lost; checked studies trace under half to an unresolved V gene and leave the rest unexplained. The sample profile shows under 1,100,000 clones; 60% to 80% of them were found once. Clones ranked in the top ten supply approximately 1.5% of the sample. The sample consisted of memory CD4+ T cells sorted from blood. In light of the paper, this sample's cell subset or site label describes: CD45RA-negative fraction. The receptors here all came from a man younger than 30 in good health.

The V and J genes are TRBV6-1 and TRBJ2-5; TRBD2 matches at 14 bases. J lost 4 bases, V lost 6 bases, and 4 bases had no gene match. Germline CDR1 reads MNHNS; CDR2 reads SASEGT. The CDR3 contains 15 residues. The CDR3 region has the DNA TGTGCCAGCAGAGATGGACTAGCGGGGGGAGAGACCCAGTACTTC. Translated, it gives CASRDGLAGGETQYF.

This clone was counted many times. This rearrangement joins TRBV18 to TRBJ1-1; TRBD1 might be the D (6 bases). Germline V lookup: CDR1 KGHSH, CDR2 LQKENI. The CDR3 loop spans 15 amino acids. V lost 1 base and J 1 base, leaving 10 bases between the germline ends. CDR3 DNA sequence: TGTGCCAGCTCACCACAGGGGACAACGAACACTGAAGCTTTCTTT. This encodes CASSPQGTTNTEAFF.

The genes are TRBV28 and TRBJ2-2; TRBD1 aligns across 7 bases. V dropped 11 bases and J dropped 0; count of bases not matched to a gene: 6. Per the germline V gene, CDR1 is MDHEN and CDR2 is SYDVKM. The CDR3 contains 14 residues. CDR3 region: CAGDSHANTGELFF. DNA for the CDR3: TGTGCCGGGGACAGTCACGCGAACACCGGGGAGCTGTTTTTT.

This clone showed up just once. V is TRBV21-1 and J is TRBJ1-6. TRBV21-1 is listed as a pseudogene. The CDR3 contains 17 residues. In nucleotides, the CDR3 is TGTGCCAGCAGCAAAGGTCGGGGGGTGGGGGTTAGTTCACCCCTCCACTTT. It translates to CASSKGRGVGVSSPLHF.

The chain couples TRBV4-1 to TRBJ2-7, with 10 bases that match TRBD1. Germline trimming cut 1 base from V and 5 bases from J; bases unmatched to any gene: 11. In germline, CDR1 is MGHRA, CDR2 YSYEKL. CDR3 length: 17 amino acids. The CDR3 sequence: CASSQALFRDRGNEQYF. In DNA, the CDR3 is TGCGCCAGCAGCCAAGCCCTATTCCGGGACAGGGGTAACGAGCAGTACTTC.

This clone was observed a handful of times. This sequence joins TRBV4-3 and TRBJ2-6, with TRBD2 matching over 9 bases. Germline CDR1 and CDR2: LGHNA and YSLEER. The CDR3 totals 18 residues. J lost 0 bases, V lost 4 bases, and 7 bases had no gene match. The CDR3 region is CASSPLAGLPSGANVLTF. In DNA, the CDR3 is TGCGCCAGCAGCCCCCTAGCGGGATTACCCTCTGGGGCCAACGTCCTGACTTTC.

The chain employs TRBV28 and TRBJ1-2; TRBD1 is a possible D gene (5 bases). Trimming stripped 9 bases from V and 3 bases from J, with 11 bases between. The CDR3 covers 12 residues. In germline, CDR1 is MDHEN, CDR2 SYDVKM. The CDR3 protein is CASAGGDYGYTF. CDR3 bases: TGTGCCAGTGCGGGGGGGGACTATGGCTACACCTTC.

This clone was counted a single time. The genes are TRBV6-6 and TRBJ1-4; D remains ambiguous. The ends were cut back, 5 bases at V and 4 bases at J, with 11 bases in the middle. This CDR3 contains 14 residues. Per the germline V gene, CDR1 is MNHNY and CDR2 is SVGAGI (reference sequence). The CDR3 nucleotides are TGTGCCAGCAGTCACCGGGAGGTTAATGAAAAACTGTTTTTT. This translates into CASSHREVNEKLFF.

This clone showed up just a few times. The chain couples TRBV7-2 to TRBJ1-1, with D hard to call. The germline V gene has CDR1 SGHTA and CDR2 FQGNSA. The length of the CDR3 is 14 residues. The V and J ends lost 2 bases and 3 bases respectively, with 10 bases between them. This CDR3 reads CASSLRAAHTEAFF. The CDR3 DNA reads TGTGCCAGCAGCTTACGGGCAGCACACACTGAAGCTTTCTTT.

The sample holds a few counts of this clone. The J gene is TRBJ2-6, the V gene TRBV5-1, with D maybe TRBD1 (5 bases). The V end lost 4 bases, the J end lost 4 bases, and 12 bases lay between the germline ends. The CDR3 is 15 residues long. CDR1 is SGHRS and CDR2 is YFSETQ in the germline V gene. The CDR3 region has the DNA TGCGCCAGCAGCCGACAGACGGCCGGGGCCAACGTCCTGACTTTC. Translating gives CASSRQTAGANVLTF.

V is TRBV28 and J is TRBJ2-7; 8 positions agree with TRBD2. The CDR3 is 16 amino acids. V shed 5 bases, J shed 3 bases, and the junction held 12 bases outside the gene matches. The germline V gene encodes CDR1 MDHEN and CDR2 SYDVKM. CDR3: CASSTTAPGRVYEQYF. The CDR3 bases are TGTGCCAGCAGTACCACGGCCCCCGGGAGGGTCTACGAGCAGTACTTC.

The chain carries TRBV10-3 and TRBJ1-5, with 8 nucleotides matching TRBD1. The CDR3 covers 13 residues. With V trimmed by 5 bases and J by 7 bases, 4 bases remained unmatched. From germline, CDR1 is ENHRY and CDR2 SYGVKD. The CDR3 here is CAISSGGEQPQHF. The CDR3 bases are TGTGCCATCAGTTCAGGGGGCGAACAGCCCCAGCATTTT.

The gene calls are TRBV5-8 and TRBJ2-3; 12 bases align to TRBD2. The J segment lost 4 bases and the V segment lost 0 bases, leaving 3 bases of the junction unmatched. Germline V gives CDR1 SGHTS, CDR2 YDEGEE. The CDR3 extends over 16 amino acids. The CDR3 DNA is TGTGCCAGCAGCTTGGGACTAGCGGGGGATGCAGATACGCAGTATTTT. Its protein product is CASSLGLAGDADTQYF. The full variable domain, its missing parts supplied by reference TRBV5-8 and TRBJ2-3, is EAGVTQSPTHLIKTRGQQATLRCSPISGHTSVYWYQQALGLGLQFLLWYDEGEERNRGNFPPRFSGRQFPNYSSELNVNALELEDSALYLCASSLGLAGDADTQYFGPGTRLTVL.

Many counts were recorded for this clone. This chain joins TRBV30 and TRBJ1-1, with 8 bases fitting TRBD1. Germline trimming cut 3 bases from V and 8 bases from J; bases unmatched to any gene: 8. CDR1 is GTSNPN, CDR2 SVGIG, per germline (reference sequence). The CDR3 runs to 13 residues. Here the CDR3 reads CAWSADRGGEAFF. In DNA, the CDR3 is TGTGCCTGGAGCGCCGACAGGGGCGGAGAAGCTTTCTTT.

The rearrangement joins TRBV28 to TRBJ1-6; D is possibly TRBD1 (6 bases). This CDR3 spans 17 amino acids. Looked up from germline, CDR1 is MDHEN and CDR2 is SYDVKM. V was trimmed by 3 bases and J by 9 bases, leaving 21 bases between them. The CDR3 region has the DNA TGTGCCAGCAGTTTTTGGGACTCGCAGGGGTCGACTTCACCCCTCCACTTT. Encoded protein: CASSFWDSQGSTSPLHF.

The CDR3 loop is CASSFGQGAVSDEQYF. CDR3 sequence (DNA): TGCGCCAGCAGCTTCGGACAGGGGGCGGTTTCTGACGAGCAGTACTTC. The chain joins TRBV5-1 to TRBJ2-7, with TRBD1 matching over 11 bases. CDR3 length equals 16 residues. J lost 5 bases, V lost 2 bases, and 9 bases had no gene match. The V gene's germline CDR1 is SGHRS and CDR2 YFSETQ.

This clone was picked up one time. The gene calls are TRBV10-3 and TRBJ2-5, with no clear D. The J call may be in error: the DNA end matches TRBJ2-7 better. The CDR3 is made up of 13 amino acids. Germline V gene data show CDR1 as ENHRY and CDR2 as SYGVKD. The CDR3 here is CAISADSYYEQYF. The CDR3 nucleotides read TGTGCCATCAGTGCAGATTCGTACTACGAGCAGTACTTC.

This clone appeared a single time. The chain links TRBV29-1 to TRBJ1-5; D is unresolved. The CDR3 is made up of 10 amino acids. CDR1 is SQVTM and CDR2 is ANQGSEA in the germline V gene. The CDR3 sequence: CNRREQPQHF. DNA for the CDR3: TGCAACCGAAGGGAGCAGCCCCAGCATTTT.

The V call is TRBV7-9, the J call TRBJ1-1; TRBD1 matches at 7 bases. The CDR3 consists of 17 residues. Trimming removed 1 base from V and 3 bases from J; junction bases left unmatched: 11. The V gene's germline CDR1 is SEHNR and CDR2 FQNEAQ (reference sequence). The CDR3 bases are TGTGCCAGCAGCTTAGTAATTTGGTCCAGGGGGGACACTGAAGCTTTCTTT. This encodes CASSLVIWSRGDTEAFF.

The chain uses TRBV7-3 and TRBJ2-3; no clear D gene. The CDR3 runs 15 residues. CDR1 and CDR2 from the germline V gene are SGHTA and FQGTGA. The V end was cut by 5 bases, the J end by 2 bases, with 14 bases between. The CDR3 region has the DNA TGTGCCAGCAGCCCCACTGCGGCAAACACAGATACGCAGTATTTT. Protein sequence: CASSPTAANTDTQYF.